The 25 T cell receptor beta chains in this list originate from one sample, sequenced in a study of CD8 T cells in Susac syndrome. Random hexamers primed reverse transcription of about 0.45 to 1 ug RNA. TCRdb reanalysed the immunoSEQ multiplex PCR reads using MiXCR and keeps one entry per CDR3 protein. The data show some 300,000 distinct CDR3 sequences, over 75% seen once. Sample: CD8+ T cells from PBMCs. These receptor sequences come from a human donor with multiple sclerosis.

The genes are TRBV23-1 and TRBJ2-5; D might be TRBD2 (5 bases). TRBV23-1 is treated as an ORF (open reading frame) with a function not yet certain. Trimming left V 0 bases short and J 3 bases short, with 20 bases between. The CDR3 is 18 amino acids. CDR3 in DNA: TGCGCCAGCAGTCAATCGAGGGTAGGGCAAGACAAGAAAGAGACCCAGTACTTC. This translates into CASSQSRVGQDKKETQYF.

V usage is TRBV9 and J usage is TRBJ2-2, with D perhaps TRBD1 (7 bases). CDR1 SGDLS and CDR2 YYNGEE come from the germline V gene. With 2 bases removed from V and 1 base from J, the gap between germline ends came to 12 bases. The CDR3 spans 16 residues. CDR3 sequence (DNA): TGTGCCAGCAGCGTGACAGGGACTTTGAACACCGGGGAGCTGTTTTTT. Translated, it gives CASSVTGTLNTGELFF.

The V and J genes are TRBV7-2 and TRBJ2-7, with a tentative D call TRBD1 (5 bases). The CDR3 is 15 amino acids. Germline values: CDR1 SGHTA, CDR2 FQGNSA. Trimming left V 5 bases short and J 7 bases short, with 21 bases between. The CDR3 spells CASSKSLFSGYEQYF. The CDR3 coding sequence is TGTGCCAGCAGCAAATCTCTTTTCTCAGGGTATGAGCAGTACTTC.

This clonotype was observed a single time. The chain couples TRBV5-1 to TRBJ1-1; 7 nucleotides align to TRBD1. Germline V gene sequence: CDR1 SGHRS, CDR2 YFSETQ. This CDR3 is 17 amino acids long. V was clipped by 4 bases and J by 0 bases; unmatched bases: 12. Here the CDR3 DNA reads TGCGCCAGCAGCAAGGACGCCCGGGACAGCATGAACACTGAAGCTTTCTTT. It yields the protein CASSKDARDSMNTEAFF.

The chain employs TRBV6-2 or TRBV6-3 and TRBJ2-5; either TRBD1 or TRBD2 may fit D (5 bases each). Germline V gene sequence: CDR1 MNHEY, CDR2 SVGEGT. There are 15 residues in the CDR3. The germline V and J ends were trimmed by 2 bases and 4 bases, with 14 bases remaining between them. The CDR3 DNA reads TGTGCCAGCAGTTACGTTAACGGGGCACGAGAGACCCAGTACTTC. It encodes CASSYVNGARETQYF.

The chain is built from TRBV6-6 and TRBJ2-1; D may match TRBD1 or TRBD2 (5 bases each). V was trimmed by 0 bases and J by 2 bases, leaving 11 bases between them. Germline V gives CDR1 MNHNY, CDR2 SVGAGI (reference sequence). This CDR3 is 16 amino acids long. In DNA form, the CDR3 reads TGTGCCAGCAGTTACTCAGGGCAGGGACCCTACAATGAGCAGTTCTTC. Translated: CASSYSGQGPYNEQFF.

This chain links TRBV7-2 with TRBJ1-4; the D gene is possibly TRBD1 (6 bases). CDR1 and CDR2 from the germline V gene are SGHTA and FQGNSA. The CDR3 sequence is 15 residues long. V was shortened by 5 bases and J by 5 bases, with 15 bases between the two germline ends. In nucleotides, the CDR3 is TGTGCCAGCAGCCTCACAGGGAATCTCAATGAAAAACTGTTTTTT. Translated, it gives CASSLTGNLNEKLFF.

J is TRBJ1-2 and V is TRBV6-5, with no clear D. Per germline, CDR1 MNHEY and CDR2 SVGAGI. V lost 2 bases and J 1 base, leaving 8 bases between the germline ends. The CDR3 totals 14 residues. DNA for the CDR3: TGTGCCAGCAGTTACGGGGAGGGTAACTATGGCTACACCTTC. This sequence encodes CASSYGEGNYGYTF.

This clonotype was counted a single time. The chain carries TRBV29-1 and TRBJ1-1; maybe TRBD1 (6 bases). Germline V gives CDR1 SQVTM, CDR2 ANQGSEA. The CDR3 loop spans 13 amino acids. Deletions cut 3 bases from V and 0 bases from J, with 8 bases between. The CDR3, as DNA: TGCAGCGTTGACGGGGGCCTGAACACTGAAGCTTTCTTT. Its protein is CSVDGGLNTEAFF.

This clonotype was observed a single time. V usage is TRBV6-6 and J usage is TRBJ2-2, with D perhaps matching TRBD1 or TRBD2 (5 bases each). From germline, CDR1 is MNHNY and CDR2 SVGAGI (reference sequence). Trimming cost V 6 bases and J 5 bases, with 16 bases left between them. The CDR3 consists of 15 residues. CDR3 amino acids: CASSRGPDATGELFF. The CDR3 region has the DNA TGTGCCAGCAGCCGGGGACCCGATGCTACCGGGGAGCTGTTTTTT.

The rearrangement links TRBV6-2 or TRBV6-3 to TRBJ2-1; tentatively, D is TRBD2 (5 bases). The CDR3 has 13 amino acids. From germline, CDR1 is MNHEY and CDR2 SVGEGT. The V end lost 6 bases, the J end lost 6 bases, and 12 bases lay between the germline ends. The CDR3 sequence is CASSPTSPNEQFF. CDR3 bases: TGTGCCAGCAGCCCAACTAGTCCCAATGAGCAGTTCTTC.

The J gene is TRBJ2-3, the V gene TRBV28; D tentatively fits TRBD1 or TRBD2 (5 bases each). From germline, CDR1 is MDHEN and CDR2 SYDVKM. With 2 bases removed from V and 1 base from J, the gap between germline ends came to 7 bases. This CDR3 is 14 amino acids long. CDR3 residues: CASSLGGRTDTQYF. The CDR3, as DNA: TGTGCCAGCAGTTTAGGGGGTCGCACAGATACGCAGTATTTT.

The CDR3: CSARDDRDTEAFF. DNA for the CDR3: TGCAGTGCTAGAGATGACAGGGACACTGAAGCTTTCTTT. V is TRBV20-1 and J is TRBJ1-1; 7 nucleotides agree with TRBD1. CDR1 is DFQATT and CDR2 is SNEGSKA in the germline V gene (reference sequence). This CDR3 region has 13 residues. V trimming: 0 bases; J trimming: 3 bases; junction bases outside the gene matches: 1.

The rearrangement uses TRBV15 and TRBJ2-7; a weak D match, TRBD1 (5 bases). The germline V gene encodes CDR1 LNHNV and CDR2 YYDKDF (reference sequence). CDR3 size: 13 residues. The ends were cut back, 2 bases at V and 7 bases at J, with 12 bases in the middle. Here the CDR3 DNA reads TGTGCCACCAGCAGACCAGCAGGGCAGGAGCAGTACTTC. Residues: CATSRPAGQEQYF.

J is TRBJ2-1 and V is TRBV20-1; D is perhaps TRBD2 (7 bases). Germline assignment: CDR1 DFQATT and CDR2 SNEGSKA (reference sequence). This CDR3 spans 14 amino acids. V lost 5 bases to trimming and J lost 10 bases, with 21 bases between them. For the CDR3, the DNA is TGCAGTGCTCATTCCACAGGGAGGGAGTGGGAGCAGTTCTTC. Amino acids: CSAHSTGREWEQFF.

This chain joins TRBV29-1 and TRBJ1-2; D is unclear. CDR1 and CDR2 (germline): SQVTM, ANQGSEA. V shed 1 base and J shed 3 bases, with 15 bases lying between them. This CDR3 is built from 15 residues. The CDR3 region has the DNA TGCAGCGTTGAAGGCTACATCGACGGTCACTATGGCTACACCTTC. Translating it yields CSVEGYIDGHYGYTF.

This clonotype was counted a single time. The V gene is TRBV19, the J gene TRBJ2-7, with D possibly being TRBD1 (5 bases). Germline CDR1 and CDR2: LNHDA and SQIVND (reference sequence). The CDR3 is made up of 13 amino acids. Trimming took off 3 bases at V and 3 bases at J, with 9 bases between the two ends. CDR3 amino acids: CASSIAGRYEQYF. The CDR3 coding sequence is TGTGCCAGTAGTATCGCAGGGCGCTACGAGCAGTACTTC.

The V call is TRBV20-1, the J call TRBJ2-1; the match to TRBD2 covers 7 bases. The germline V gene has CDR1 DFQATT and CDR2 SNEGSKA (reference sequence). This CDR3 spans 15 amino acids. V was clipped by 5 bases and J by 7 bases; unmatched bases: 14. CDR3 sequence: CSAPLTGRVYNEQFF. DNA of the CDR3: TGCAGTGCTCCTCTTACGGGGAGGGTGTATAATGAGCAGTTCTTC.

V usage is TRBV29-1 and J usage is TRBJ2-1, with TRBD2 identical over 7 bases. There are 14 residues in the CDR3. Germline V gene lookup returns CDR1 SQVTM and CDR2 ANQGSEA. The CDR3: CTSGGSFGRNEQFF. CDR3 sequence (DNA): TGCACCTCGGGGGGTTCCTTTGGTAGGAATGAGCAGTTCTTC.

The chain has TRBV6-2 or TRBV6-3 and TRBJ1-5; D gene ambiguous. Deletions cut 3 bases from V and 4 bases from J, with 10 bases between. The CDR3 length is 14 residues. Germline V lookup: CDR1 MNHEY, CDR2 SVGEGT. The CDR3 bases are TGTGCCAGCAGTTATTACACGAGAAATCAGCCCCAGCATTTT. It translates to CASSYYTRNQPQHF.

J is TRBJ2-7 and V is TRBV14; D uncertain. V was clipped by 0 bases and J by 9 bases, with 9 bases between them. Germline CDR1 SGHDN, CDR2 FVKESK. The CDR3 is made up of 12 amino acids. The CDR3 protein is CASSQDRVVQYF. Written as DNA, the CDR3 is TGTGCCAGCAGCCAAGATCGGGTGGTGCAGTACTTC.

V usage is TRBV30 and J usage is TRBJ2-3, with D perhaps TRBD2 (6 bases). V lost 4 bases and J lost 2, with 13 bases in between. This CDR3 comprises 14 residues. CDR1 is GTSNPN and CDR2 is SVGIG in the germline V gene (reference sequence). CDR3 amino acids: CAWMERALTDTQYF. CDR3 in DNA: TGTGCCTGGATGGAGCGGGCTCTCACAGATACGCAGTATTTT.

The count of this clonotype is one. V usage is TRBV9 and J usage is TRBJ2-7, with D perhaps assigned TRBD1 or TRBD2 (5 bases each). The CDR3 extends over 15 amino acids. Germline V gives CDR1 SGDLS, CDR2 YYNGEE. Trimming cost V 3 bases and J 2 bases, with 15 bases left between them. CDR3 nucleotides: TGTGCCAGCAGCGCAACCGGGACCGAAGCCTACGAGCAGTACTTC. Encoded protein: CASSATGTEAYEQYF. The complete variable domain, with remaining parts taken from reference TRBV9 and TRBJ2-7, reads DSGVTQTPKHLITATGQRVTLRCSPRSGDLSVYWYQQSLDQGLQFLIQYYNGEERAKGNILERFSAQQFPDLHSELNLSSLELGDSALYFCASSATGTEAYEQYFGPGTRLTVT.

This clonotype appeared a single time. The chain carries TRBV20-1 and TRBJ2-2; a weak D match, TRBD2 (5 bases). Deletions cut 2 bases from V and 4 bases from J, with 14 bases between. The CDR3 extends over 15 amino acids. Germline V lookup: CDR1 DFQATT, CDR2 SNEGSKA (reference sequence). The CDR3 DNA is TGCAGTGCTAGACGACCCAATGGAGGCACCGGGGAGCTGTTTTTT. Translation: CSARRPNGGTGELFF.

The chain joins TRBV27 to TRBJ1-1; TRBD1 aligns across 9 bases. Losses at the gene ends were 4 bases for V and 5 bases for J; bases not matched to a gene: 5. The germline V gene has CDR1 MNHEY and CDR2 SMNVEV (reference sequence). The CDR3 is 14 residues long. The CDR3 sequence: CASSYRTGATEAFF. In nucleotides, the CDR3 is TGTGCCAGCAGTTACAGGACAGGGGCTACTGAAGCTTTCTTT.